A selection of T cell receptor beta chains follows, all from one sample in a study of blood T cell repertoires in COVID-19. Method: immunoSEQ multiplex PCR; TCRdb's copy keeps in-frame clones and lacks some. The sample has about 310,000 clones, approximately 90% seen once. The sample comprised PBMCs or T cells enriched from blood (not recorded which). These TCRs come from a woman between 18 and 29 years old who had recovered from COVID-19. CDR3s include the opening cysteine and the closing phenylalanine or tryptophan. The D gene is left open where the match is weak. Clone sizes are given selectively: once, few, many, or a class where the clone is expanded.

j_gene | abundance | v_gene | d_gene | CDR3nt | CDR3aa
TRBJ2-7 | . | TRBV7-9 | TRBD2 | TGTGCCAGCAGCTTAGCAGCGGGGTACGAGCAGTACTTC | CASSLAAGYEQYF
TRBJ1-2 | . | TRBV30 | . | TGTGCCTGGAGAAACTATCCCAACTATGGCTACACCTTC | CAWRNYPNYGYTF
TRBJ1-1 | . | TRBV4-1 | . | TGCGCCAGCAGGGATCAGGGCTCCGAAGCTTTCTTT | CASRDQGSEAFF
TRBJ1-2 | . | TRBV18 | . | TGTGCCAGCTCCCCCAATTTAAGTCAGGGCGGCTACACCTTC | CASSPNLSQGGYTF
TRBJ1-6 | . | TRBV7-9 | . | TGTGCCAGCAGCACCGGGATCTTACCCCTCCACTTT | CASSTGILPLHF
TRBJ2-3 | . | TRBV6-2/TRBV6-3 | TRBD2 | TGTGCCAGCAGTTCCAGCGGGAGGGCCAGTCGAACAGATACGCAGTATTTT | CASSSSGRASRTDTQYF
TRBJ2-3 | . | TRBV4-3 | TRBD2 | TGCGCCAGCAGCCAAGATGGGAGGGGTGAGGATACGCAGTATTTT | CASSQDGRGEDTQYF
TRBJ1-5 | . | TRBV2 | . | TGTGCCAGCAGTGAAGCGCTTCAGGGAAATCAGCCCCAGCATTTT | CASSEALQGNQPQHF
TRBJ1-1 | . | TRBV28 | TRBD1 | TGTGCCAGCAGCTCCTTGGGACAGGGGGCGAGGAACACTGAAGCTTTCTTT | CASSSLGQGARNTEAFF
TRBJ2-1 | . | TRBV9 | . | TGTGCCAGCAGCGTAGCTACGTATCCCGGTGAGCAGTTCTTC | CASSVATYPGEQFF
TRBJ2-1 | once | TRBV11-2 | TRBD2 | TGTGCCAGCAGCTTAACGGCGGGAGCCCCCAATGAGCAGTTCTTC | CASSLTAGAPNEQFF
TRBJ1-2 | . | TRBV27 | TRBD1 | TGTGCCAGCAGTCCAAGAGGGGGCCGTGGCTACACCTTC | CASSPRGGRGYTF
TRBJ2-3 | . | TRBV19 | . | TGTGCCAGTAGTATTTACGGGGGAAGCACAGATACGCAGTATTTT | CASSIYGGSTDTQYF